The 2 T cell receptor beta chains reported below all come from one sample, sequenced in a study of blood T cell repertoires in COVID-19. Assay: immunoSEQ multiplex PCR; the TCRdb copy retains only in-frame clones and omits some. In the table there are about 220,000 clones, approximately 82% of which are singletons. The material sequenced was peripheral blood. The receptors originated from a woman aged 80 or over with acute or convalescent COVID-19.

The rearrangement uses TRBV29-1 and TRBJ2-3; D gene ambiguous. With 5 bases removed from V and 0 bases from J, the gap between germline ends came to 9 bases. The CDR3 loop spans 13 amino acids. In germline, CDR1 is SQVTM, CDR2 ANQGSEA. CDR3 in amino acids: CSVQWASTDTQYF. The CDR3 nucleotides read TGCAGCGTTCAATGGGCAAGCACAGATACGCAGTATTTT.

This chain connects TRBV11-2 to TRBJ2-3; no clear D. This CDR3 spans 14 amino acids. Trimming shortened V by 3 bases and J by 1 base, and 8 bases separated the two germline ends. Germline lookup yields CDR1 SGHAT and CDR2 FQNNGV. The CDR3 DNA reads TGTGCCAGCAGCTTTATTCAGGGCACAGATACGCAGTATTTT. It translates to CASSFIQGTDTQYF.